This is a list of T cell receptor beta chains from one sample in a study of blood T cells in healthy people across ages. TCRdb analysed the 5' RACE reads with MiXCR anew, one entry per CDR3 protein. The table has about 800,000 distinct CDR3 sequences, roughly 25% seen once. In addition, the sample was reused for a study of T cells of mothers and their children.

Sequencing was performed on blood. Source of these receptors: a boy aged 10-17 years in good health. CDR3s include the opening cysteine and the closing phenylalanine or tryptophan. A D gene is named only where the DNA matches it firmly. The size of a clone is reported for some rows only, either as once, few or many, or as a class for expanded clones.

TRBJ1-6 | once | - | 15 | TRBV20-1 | CSARELGRGNSPLHF | TGCAGTGCTAGAGAGCTAGGCAGGGGTAATTCACCCCTCCACTTT
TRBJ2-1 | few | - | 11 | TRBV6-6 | CASSYSWEQFF | TGTGCCAGCAGTTACTCCTGGGAGCAGTTCTTC
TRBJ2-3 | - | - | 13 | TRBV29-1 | CSVYGGDADTQYF | TGCAGCGTATATGGTGGTGACGCAGATACGCAGTATTTT
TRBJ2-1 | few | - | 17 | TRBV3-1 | CASSQVPPGPYYNEQFF | TGTGCCAGCAGCCAAGTGCCCCCGGGACCCTACTACAATGAGCAGTTCTTC
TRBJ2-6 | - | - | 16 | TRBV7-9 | CASSPVRGYGANVLTF | TGTGCCAGCAGCCCGGTGCGGGGATATGGGGCCAACGTCCTGACTTTC
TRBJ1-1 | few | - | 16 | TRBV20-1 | CSARGSDPARWGEAFF | TGCAGTGCCCGAGGCTCCGACCCCGCCAGATGGGGTGAAGCTTTCTTT
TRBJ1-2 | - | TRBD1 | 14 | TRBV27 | CASSSGQGPYGYTF | TGTGCCAGCAGTTCTGGACAGGGGCCCTATGGCTACACCTTC
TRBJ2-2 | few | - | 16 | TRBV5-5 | CASSQPGRGRTGELFF | TGTGCCAGCAGCCAGCCGGGCCGGGGGAGGACCGGGGAGCTGTTTTTT
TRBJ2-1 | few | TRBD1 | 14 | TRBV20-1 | CSAKDRGIYNERFF | TGCAGTGCTAAGGACAGGGGTATTTACAATGAGCGGTTCTTC
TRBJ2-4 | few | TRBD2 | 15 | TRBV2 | CASSGALAVKNIQYF | TGTGCCAGCAGTGGTGCACTAGCGGTCAAAAACATTCAGTACTTC
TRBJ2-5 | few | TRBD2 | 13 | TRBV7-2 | CASSPRLAREQYF | TGTGCCAGCAGCCCCCGACTAGCCCGGGAGCAGTACTTC
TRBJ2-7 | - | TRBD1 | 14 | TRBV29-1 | CSAADTDRAGEQYF | TGCAGCGCAGCTGACACCGACAGGGCGGGCGAGCAGTACTTC
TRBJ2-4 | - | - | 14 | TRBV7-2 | CASSLTGSKNIQYF | TGTGCCAGCAGCTTGACAGGTTCCAAAAACATTCAGTACTTC
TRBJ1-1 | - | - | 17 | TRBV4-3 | CASSQERLGYLNTEAFF | TGCGCCAGCAGCCAAGAACGACTGGGGTACCTGAACACTGAAGCTTTCTTT
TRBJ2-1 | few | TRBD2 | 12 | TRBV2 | CASSGGGTKQFF | TGTGCCAGCAGTGGGGGAGGGACTAAGCAGTTCTTC
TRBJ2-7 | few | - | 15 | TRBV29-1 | CSVPDSEGLTYEQYF | TGCAGCGTTCCCGATTCAGAGGGGTTAACCTACGAGCAGTACTTC
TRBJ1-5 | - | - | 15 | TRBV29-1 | CSVVEGGIGNQPQHF | TGCAGCGTTGTAGAGGGAGGGATTGGCAATCAGCCCCAGCATTTT
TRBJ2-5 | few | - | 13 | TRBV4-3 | CASSQDPRREQYF | TGCGCCAGCAGCCAAGACCCGCGACGAGAACAGTACTTC
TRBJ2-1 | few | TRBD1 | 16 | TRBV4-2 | CASSQDTGVTFNEQFF | TGTGCCAGCAGCCAAGATACAGGGGTTACTTTTAATGAGCAGTTCTTC
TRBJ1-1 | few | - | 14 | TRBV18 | CASSPGLGNTEAFF | TGTGCCAGCTCACCCGGACTGGGTAACACTGAAGCTTTCTTT
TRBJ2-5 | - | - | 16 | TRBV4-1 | CASSQAIAATFKTQYF | TGCGCCAGCAGCCAAGCTATAGCGGCGACTTTTAAGACCCAGTACTTC
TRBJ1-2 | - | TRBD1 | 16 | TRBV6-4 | CASSDPPGQGFYGYTF | TGTGCCAGCAGTGACCCTCCGGGACAGGGGTTTTATGGCTACACCTTC
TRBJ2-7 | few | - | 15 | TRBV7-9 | CASSTQSGTPLEQYF | TGTGCCAGCAGCACCCAATCCGGGACCCCCCTCGAGCAGTACTTC
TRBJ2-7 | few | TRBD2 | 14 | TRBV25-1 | CASSVAGGGHEQYF | TGTGCCAGCAGTGTAGCGGGAGGGGGCCACGAGCAGTACTTC
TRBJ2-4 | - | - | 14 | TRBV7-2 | CASSPRAGENIQYF | TGTGCCAGCAGCCCACGGGCCGGGGAAAACATTCAGTACTTC
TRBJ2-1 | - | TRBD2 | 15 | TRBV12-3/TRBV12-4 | CASSLGLAGAVEQFF | TGTGCCAGCAGTTTGGGACTAGCGGGAGCTGTTGAGCAGTTCTTC
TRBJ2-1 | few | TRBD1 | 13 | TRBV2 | CACSGTDSNEQFF | TGTGCCTGTTCCGGGACAGACTCTAATGAGCAGTTCTTC
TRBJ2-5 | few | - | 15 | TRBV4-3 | CASSQEDRGGETQYF | TGCGCCAGCAGCCAAGAGGACCGGGGCGGAGAGACCCAGTACTTC
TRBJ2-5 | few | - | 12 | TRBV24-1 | CATSDLGETQYF | TGTGCCACCAGTGATTTGGGAGAGACCCAGTACTTC
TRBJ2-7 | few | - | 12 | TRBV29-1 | CSVEVVSYEQYF | TGCAGCGTTGAGGTAGTCTCCTACGAGCAGTACTTC
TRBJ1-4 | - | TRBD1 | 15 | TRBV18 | CASSPTFGTGGQLFF | TGTGCCAGCTCACCAACTTTCGGGACAGGGGGCCAACTGTTTTTT
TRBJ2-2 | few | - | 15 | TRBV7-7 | CASSPMLDGSGELFF | TGTGCTAGCAGCCCAATGCTAGATGGTTCCGGGGAGCTGTTTTTT
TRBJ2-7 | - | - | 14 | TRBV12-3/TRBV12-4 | CASSYAQRLVEQYF | TGTGCCAGCAGTTATGCACAGAGATTGGTCGAGCAGTACTTC
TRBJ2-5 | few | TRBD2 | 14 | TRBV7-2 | CASSSRTSGSYQYF | TGTGCCAGCAGCTCCCGGACTAGCGGGAGTTACCAGTACTTC
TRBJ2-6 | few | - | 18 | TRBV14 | CASSQEGPFLSGANVLTF | TGTGCCAGCAGCCAAGAGGGGCCGTTCCTCTCTGGGGCCAACGTCCTGACTTTC
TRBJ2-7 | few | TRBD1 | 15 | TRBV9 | CASSVGGYRGNEQYF | TGTGCCAGCAGCGTAGGAGGGTACAGGGGCAACGAGCAGTACTTC
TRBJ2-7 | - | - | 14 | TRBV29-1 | CSVAEQFKSYEQYF | TGCAGCGTTGCGGAGCAGTTTAAAAGCTACGAGCAGTACTTC
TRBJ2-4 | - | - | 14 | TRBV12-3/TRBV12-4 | CASSFKEPKNIQYF | TGTGCCAGCAGTTTTAAGGAGCCCAAAAACATTCAGTACTTC
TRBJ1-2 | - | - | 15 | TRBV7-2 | CASSHRFVENYGYTF | TGTGCCAGCAGTCACAGGTTCGTGGAGAACTATGGCTACACCTTC
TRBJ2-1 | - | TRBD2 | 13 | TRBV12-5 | CASGTGLAGPQFF | TGTGCTAGTGGAACGGGACTAGCGGGTCCGCAGTTCTTC
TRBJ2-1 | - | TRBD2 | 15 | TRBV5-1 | CASSRTSGSLNEQFF | TGCGCCAGCAGCCGCACTAGCGGGAGTTTGAATGAGCAGTTCTTC
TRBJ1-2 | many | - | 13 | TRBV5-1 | CASSPTANYGYTF | TGCGCCAGCAGCCCGACCGCTAACTATGGCTACACCTTC
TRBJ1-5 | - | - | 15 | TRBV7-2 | CASGESGARNQPQHF | TGTGCCAGCGGCGAATCGGGGGCCCGCAATCAGCCCCAGCATTTT
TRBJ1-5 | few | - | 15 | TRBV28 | CASRGSQVINQPQHF | TGTGCCAGCAGAGGGTCACAGGTGATCAATCAGCCCCAGCATTTT
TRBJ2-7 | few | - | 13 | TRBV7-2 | CASSLFRAGEQYF | TGTGCCAGCAGCTTATTCAGGGCAGGGGAGCAGTACTTC
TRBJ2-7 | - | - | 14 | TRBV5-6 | CASSWRRDTYEQYF | TGTGCCAGCAGCTGGCGCCGGGACACCTACGAGCAGTACTTC
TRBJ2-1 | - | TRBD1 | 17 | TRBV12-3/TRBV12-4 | CASRAQQGLSSYNEQFF | TGTGCCAGCAGGGCCCAACAGGGGTTGAGCTCCTACAATGAGCAGTTCTTC
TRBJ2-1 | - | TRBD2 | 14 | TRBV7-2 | CASSGASGITEQFF | TGTGCCAGCAGCGGGGCTAGCGGGATAACTGAGCAGTTCTTC
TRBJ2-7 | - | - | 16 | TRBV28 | CASSQPDREGDYEQYF | TGTGCCAGCAGTCAGCCGGACAGGGAGGGAGACTACGAGCAGTACTTC
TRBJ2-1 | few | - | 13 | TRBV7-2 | CASRSGGRNEQFF | TGTGCCAGCCGGAGTGGGGGGCGCAATGAGCAGTTCTTC
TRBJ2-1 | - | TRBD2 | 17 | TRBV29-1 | CSVETSGGPFLYNEQFF | TGCAGCGTTGAAACTAGCGGGGGGCCATTCCTCTACAATGAGCAGTTCTTC
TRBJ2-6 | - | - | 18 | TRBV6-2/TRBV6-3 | CASRSPLDGASGANVLTF | TGTGCCAGCAGGAGTCCCCTTGACGGGGCCTCGGGGGCCAACGTCCTGACTTTC
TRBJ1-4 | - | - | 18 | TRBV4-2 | CASSQDLGTDSRYEKLFF | TGTGCCAGCAGCCAAGATTTGGGGACGGACAGTCGATATGAAAAACTGTTTTTT
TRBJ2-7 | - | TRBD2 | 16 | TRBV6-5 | CASSYGLAGHAYEQYF | TGTGCCAGCAGTTACGGTCTAGCGGGTCACGCCTACGAGCAGTACTTC
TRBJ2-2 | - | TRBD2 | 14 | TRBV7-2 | CASSIAGVTGELFF | TGTGCCAGCAGCATAGCGGGAGTTACCGGGGAGCTGTTTTTT
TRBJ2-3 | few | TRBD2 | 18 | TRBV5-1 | CASSPGLAGVPSTDTQYF | TGCGCCAGCAGCCCCGGACTAGCGGGGGTACCTAGCACAGATACGCAGTATTTT
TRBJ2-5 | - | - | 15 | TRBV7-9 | CASSLTTPLGETQYF | TGTGCCAGCAGCCTAACGACCCCCCTGGGAGAGACCCAGTACTTC
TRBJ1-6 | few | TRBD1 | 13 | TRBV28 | CASHRDRNSPLHF | TGTGCCAGTCATCGGGACAGGAATTCACCCCTCCACTTT
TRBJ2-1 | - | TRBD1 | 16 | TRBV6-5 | CASSYTTGGTYNEQFF | TGTGCCAGCAGTTACACCACAGGGGGCACCTACAATGAGCAGTTCTTC
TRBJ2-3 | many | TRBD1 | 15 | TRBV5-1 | CASSLGDRGTDTQYF | TGTGCCAGCAGCTTAGGCGACAGGGGCACAGATACGCAGTATTTT